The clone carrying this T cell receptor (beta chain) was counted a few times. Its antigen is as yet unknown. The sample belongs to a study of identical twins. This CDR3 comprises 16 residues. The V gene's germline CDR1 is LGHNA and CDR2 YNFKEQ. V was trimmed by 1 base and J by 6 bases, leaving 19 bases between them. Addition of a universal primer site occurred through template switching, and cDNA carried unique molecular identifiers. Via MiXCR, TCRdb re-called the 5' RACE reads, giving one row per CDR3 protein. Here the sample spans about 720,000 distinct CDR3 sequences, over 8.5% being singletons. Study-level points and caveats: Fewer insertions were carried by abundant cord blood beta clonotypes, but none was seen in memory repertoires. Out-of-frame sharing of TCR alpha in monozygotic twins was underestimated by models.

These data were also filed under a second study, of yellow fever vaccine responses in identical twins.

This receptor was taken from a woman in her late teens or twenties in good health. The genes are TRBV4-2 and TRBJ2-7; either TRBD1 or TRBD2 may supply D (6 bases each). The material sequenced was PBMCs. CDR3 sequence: CASSQVGGGTPIEQYF. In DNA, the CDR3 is TGTGCCAGCAGCCAAGTCGGGGGCGGGACTCCCATCGAGCAGTACTTC.